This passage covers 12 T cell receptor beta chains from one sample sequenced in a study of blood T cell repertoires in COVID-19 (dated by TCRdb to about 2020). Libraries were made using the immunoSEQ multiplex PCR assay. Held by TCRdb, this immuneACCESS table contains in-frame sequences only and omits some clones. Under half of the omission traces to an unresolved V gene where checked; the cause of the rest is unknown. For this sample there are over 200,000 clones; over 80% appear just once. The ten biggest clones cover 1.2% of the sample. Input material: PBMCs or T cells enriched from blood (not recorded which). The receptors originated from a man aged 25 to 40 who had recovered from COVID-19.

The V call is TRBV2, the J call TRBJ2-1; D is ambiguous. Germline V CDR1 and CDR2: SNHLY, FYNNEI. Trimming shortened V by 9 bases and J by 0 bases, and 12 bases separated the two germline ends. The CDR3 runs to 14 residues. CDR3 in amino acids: CAREAGSSYNEQFF. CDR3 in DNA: TGTGCCAGAGAGGCCGGCTCCTCCTACAATGAGCAGTTCTTC.

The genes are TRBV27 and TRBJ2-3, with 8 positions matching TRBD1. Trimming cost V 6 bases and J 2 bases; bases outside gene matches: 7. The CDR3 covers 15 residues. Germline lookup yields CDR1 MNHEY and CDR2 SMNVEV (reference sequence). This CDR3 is CASSLRTGSTDTQYF. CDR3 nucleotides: TGTGCCAGCAGCCTTCGGACAGGGTCCACAGATACGCAGTATTTT.

CDR3 residues: CAWTGPQETQYF. CDR3 bases: TGTGCCTGGACAGGGCCCCAAGAGACCCAGTACTTC. The chain joins TRBV30 to TRBJ2-5, with D possibly TRBD1 on 5 matching bases. Germline V gene lookup returns CDR1 GTSNPN and CDR2 SVGIG (reference sequence). The CDR3 sequence is 12 residues long. V was trimmed by 4 bases and J by 1 base, leaving 7 bases between them.

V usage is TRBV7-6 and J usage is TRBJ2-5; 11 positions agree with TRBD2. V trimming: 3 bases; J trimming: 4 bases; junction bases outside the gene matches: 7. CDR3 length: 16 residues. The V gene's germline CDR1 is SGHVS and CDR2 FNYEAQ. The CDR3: CASSLIIAGGPETQYF. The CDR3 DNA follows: TGTGCCAGCAGCTTGATCATAGCGGGAGGGCCAGAGACCCAGTACTTC.

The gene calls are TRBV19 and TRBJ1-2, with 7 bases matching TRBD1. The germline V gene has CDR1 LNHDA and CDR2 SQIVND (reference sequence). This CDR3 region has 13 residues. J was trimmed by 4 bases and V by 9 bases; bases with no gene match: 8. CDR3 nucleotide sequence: TGTGCCAGCCGGGACAGCCAAATCTATGGCTACACCTTC. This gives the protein CASRDSQIYGYTF.

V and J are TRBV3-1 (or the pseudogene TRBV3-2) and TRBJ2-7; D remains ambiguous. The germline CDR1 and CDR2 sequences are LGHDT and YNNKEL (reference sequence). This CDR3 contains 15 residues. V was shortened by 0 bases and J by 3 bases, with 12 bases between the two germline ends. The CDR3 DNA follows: TGTGCCAGCAGCCAAGATCCGGAGACGCTCTACGAGCAGTACTTC. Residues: CASSQDPETLYEQYF.

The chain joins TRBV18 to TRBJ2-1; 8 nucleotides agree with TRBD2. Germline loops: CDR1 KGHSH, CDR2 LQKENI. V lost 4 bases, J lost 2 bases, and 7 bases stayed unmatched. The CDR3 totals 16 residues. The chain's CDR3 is CASSRQPGLAYNEQFF. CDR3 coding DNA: TGTGCCAGCTCACGACAACCGGGACTAGCCTACAATGAGCAGTTCTTC.

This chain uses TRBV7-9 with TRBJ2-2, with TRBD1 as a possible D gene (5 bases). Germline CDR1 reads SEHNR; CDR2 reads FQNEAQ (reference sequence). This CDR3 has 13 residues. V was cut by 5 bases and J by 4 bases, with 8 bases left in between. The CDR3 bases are TGTGCCAGCAGCCCACAGGTCACCGGGGAGCTGTTTTTT. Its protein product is CASSPQVTGELFF.

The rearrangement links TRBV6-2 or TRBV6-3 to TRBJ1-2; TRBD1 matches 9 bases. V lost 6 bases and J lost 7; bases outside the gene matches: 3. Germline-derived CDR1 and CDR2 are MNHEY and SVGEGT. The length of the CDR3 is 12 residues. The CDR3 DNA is TGTGCCAGCAGCACAGGGGGCCGTGGCTACACCTTC. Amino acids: CASSTGGRGYTF.

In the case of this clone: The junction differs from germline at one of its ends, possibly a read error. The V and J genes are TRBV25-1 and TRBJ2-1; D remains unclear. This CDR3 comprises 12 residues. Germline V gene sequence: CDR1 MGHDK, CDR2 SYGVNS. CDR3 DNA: TGTGCCAGCAGTGATTTAGGCGGCGTCTGTATCTTC. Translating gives CASSDLGGVCIF.

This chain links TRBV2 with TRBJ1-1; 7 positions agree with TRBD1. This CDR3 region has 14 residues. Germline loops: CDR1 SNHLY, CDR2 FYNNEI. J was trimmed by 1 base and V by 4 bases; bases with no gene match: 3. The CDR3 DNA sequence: TGTGCCAGCAGTGTGGGACAGAGGAACACTGAAGCTTTCTTT. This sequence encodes CASSVGQRNTEAFF. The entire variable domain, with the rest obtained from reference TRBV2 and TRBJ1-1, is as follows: EPEVTQTPSHQVTQMGQEVILRCVPISNHLYFYWYRQILGQKVEFLVSFYNNEISEKSEIFDDQFSVERPDGSNFTLKIRSTKLEDSAMYFCASSVGQRNTEAFFGQGTRLTVV.

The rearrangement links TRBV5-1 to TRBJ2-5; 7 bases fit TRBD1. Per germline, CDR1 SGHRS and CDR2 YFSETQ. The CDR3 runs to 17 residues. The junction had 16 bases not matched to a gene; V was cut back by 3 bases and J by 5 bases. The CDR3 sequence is CASSSEPGQSSRETQYF. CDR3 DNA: TGCGCCAGCAGCTCCGAACCGGGACAGTCGAGCAGGGAGACCCAGTACTTC.